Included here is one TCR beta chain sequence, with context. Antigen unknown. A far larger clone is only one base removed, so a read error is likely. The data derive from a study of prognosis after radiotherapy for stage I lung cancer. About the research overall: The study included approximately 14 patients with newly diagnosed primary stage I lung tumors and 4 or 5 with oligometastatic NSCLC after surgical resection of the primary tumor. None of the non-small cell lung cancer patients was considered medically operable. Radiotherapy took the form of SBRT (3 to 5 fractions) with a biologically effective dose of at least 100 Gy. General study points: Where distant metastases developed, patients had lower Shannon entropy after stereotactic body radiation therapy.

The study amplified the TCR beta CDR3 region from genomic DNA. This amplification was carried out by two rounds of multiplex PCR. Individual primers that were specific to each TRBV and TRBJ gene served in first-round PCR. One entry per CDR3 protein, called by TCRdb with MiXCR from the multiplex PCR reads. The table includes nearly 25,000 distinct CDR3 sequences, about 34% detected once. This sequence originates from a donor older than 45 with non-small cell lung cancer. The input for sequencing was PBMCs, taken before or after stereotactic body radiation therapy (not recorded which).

This CDR3 reads CASSSTGQGEREQFF. CDR3 DNA: TGTGCCAGCAGTTCCACGGGCCAGGGCGAGCGTGAGCAGTTCTTC. This chain connects TRBV6-9 to TRBJ2-1; tentative D call: TRBD1 (5 bases). V was cut by 4 bases and J by 9 bases, with 19 bases left in between. The CDR3 sequence is 15 residues long. CDR1 is MNHGY, CDR2 SVAAGI, per germline.